These 5 T cell receptor beta chains came from one sample sequenced in a study of identical twins. TCRdb processed the 5' RACE reads anew with MiXCR; each CDR3 protein has one entry. The repertoire holds more than 1.5 million distinct CDR3 sequences, with less than 35% as singletons. Material for sequencing was cord blood. All receptors come from a newborn girl in good health.

This clonotype was picked up one time. CDR3: CASSLPGYWEEKLFF. CDR3 in DNA: TGTGCCAGCAGCTTACCCGGATACTGGGAAGAAAAACTGTTTTTT. The chain recombines TRBV11-2 with TRBJ1-4; no reliable D call. CDR1 is SGHAT and CDR2 is FQNNGV in the germline V gene. The CDR3 is 15 amino acids. The V and J ends lost 2 bases and 8 bases respectively, with 15 bases between them.

This clonotype has just a few counts. This chain uses TRBV10-3 with TRBJ1-5; D not resolved. CDR1 is ENHRY and CDR2 is SYGVKD in the germline V gene. The CDR3 runs 15 residues. V lost 2 bases to trimming and J lost 0 bases, with 8 bases between them. The CDR3 DNA reads TGTGCCATCAGTGAGGGCGACACTAGCAATCAGCCCCAGCATTTT. Translated, it gives CAISEGDTSNQPQHF.

The V call is TRBV20-1, the J call TRBJ2-1; weak D call: TRBD2 (5 bases). Germline assignment: CDR1 DFQATT and CDR2 SNEGSKA (reference sequence). The V end was cut by 0 bases, the J end by 4 bases, with 7 bases between. This CDR3 contains 13 residues. The CDR3 nucleotides read TGCAGTGCTAGAGATGAGGGTTACAATGAGCAGTTCTTC. This translates into CSARDEGYNEQFF.

V and J are TRBV4-1 and TRBJ2-7; D ambiguous. Trimming shortened V by 0 bases and J by 0 bases, and 12 bases separated the two germline ends. CDR3 length: 16 amino acids. Looked up from germline, CDR1 is MGHRA and CDR2 is YSYEKL. CDR3 sequence: CASSQEPPWSSYEQYF. In DNA, the CDR3 is TGCGCCAGCAGCCAAGAACCGCCCTGGAGCTCCTACGAGCAGTACTTC.

This clonotype was seen at least ten times. The chain employs TRBV7-2 and TRBJ2-3, with TRBD2 matching over 10 bases. J lost 5 bases, V lost 6 bases, and 5 bases had no gene match. Germline values: CDR1 SGHTA, CDR2 FQGNSA. The CDR3 runs to 14 residues. Here the CDR3 reads CASSPRLAGDTQYF. CDR3 coding DNA: TGTGCCAGCAGTCCTCGACTAGCGGGAGATACGCAGTATTTT.